Listed here are 17 T cell receptor beta chains from one sample, sequenced in a study of cytomegalovirus exposure and HLA in healthy donors. PCR employed 60 Vbeta and 13 Jbeta primers. Sequenced by immunoSEQ multiplex PCR; TCRdb stores in-frame clones only, minus some. The sample consists of approximately 200,000 clones, about 77% of them appearing once. Sequenced: PBMCs. The receptors here all came from a man aged 25 to 40 in good health and CMV-seropositive.

The chain is built from TRBV7-2 and TRBJ2-1, with 12 bases identical to TRBD2. Germline values: CDR1 SGHTA, CDR2 FQGNSA. This CDR3 region has 16 residues. Germline trimming cut 1 base from V and 5 bases from J; bases unmatched to any gene: 3. The CDR3 protein is CASSLVTSGSNNEQFF. CDR3 in DNA: TGTGCCAGCAGCTTAGTGACTAGCGGGAGTAACAATGAGCAGTTCTTC.

This clone was seen more than once but under ten times. The V and J genes are TRBV15 and TRBJ1-2; D ambiguous. CDR3 size: 15 residues. The ends were cut back, 3 bases at V and 5 bases at J, with 16 bases in the middle. From germline, CDR1 is LNHNV and CDR2 YYDKDF (reference sequence). CDR3 region: CATSRAVGSAYGYTF. The CDR3 DNA reads TGTGCCACCAGCAGGGCCGTGGGCTCGGCGTATGGCTACACCTTC. The entire variable domain, with the rest obtained from reference TRBV15 and TRBJ1-2, is as follows: DAMVIQNPRYQVTQFGKPVTLSCSQTLNHNVMYWYQQKSSQAPKLLFHYYDKDFNNEADTPDNFQSRRPNTSFCFLDIRSPGLGDTAMYLCATSRAVGSAYGYTFGSGTRLTVV.

This clone was seen a single time. The V call is TRBV5-6, the J call TRBJ1-1, with 9 positions matching TRBD1. Germline CDR1 and CDR2: SGHDT and YYEEEE. The V segment lost 6 bases and the J segment 0 bases; nucleotides outside the gene matches: 9. The CDR3 totals 16 residues. The CDR3 here is CASKLGGTGLNTEAFF. In nucleotides, the CDR3 is TGTGCCAGCAAACTTGGAGGGACAGGGCTGAACACTGAAGCTTTCTTT.

This clone was detected only a few times. This chain connects TRBV4-2 to TRBJ1-2, with D unresolved. Germline values: CDR1 LGHNA, CDR2 YNFKEQ. V dropped 1 base and J dropped 6 bases, with 6 bases sitting between them. The CDR3 sequence is 12 residues long. The CDR3 loop is CASSQAGNGYTF. CDR3 nucleotides: TGTGCCAGCAGCCAAGCCGGGAATGGCTACACCTTC.

J is TRBJ2-2 and V is TRBV4-3; 11 positions agree with TRBD2. Germline CDR1 is LGHNA and CDR2 is YSLEER. The CDR3 is 20 amino acids. Trimming took 0 bases from V and 5 from J; bases not matched to a gene: 14. The chain's CDR3 is CASSQDMKASGGTRTGELFF. The DNA for the CDR3 is TGCGCCAGCAGCCAAGATATGAAGGCTAGCGGGGGGACCAGGACCGGGGAGCTGTTTTTT.

The chain has TRBV10-3 and TRBJ2-1; 8 bases match TRBD2. CDR3 length equals 14 residues. Germline V CDR1 and CDR2: ENHRY, SYGVKD. With V trimmed by 5 bases and J by 9 bases, 9 bases remained unmatched. The CDR3: CAISLAGEASEQFF. DNA of the CDR3: TGTGCCATCAGTCTAGCGGGCGAGGCCAGTGAGCAGTTCTTC.

This clone has more than one count but fewer than ten. The chain joins TRBV2 to TRBJ2-1; D is perhaps TRBD1 (8 bases). V lost 11 bases and J 10 bases, leaving 21 bases between the germline ends. Germline assignment: CDR1 SNHLY and CDR2 FYNNEI. The length of the CDR3 is 13 residues. CDR3 in amino acids: CAGGGQGAGEQFF. In nucleotides, the CDR3 is TGTGCCGGGGGGGGGCAGGGGGCGGGGGAGCAGTTCTTC.

The chain recombines TRBV7-2 with TRBJ2-7, with TRBD2 matching 8 bases. Germline CDR1 reads SGHTA; CDR2 reads FQGNSA. The CDR3 covers 13 residues. V lost 3 bases to trimming and J lost 3 bases; unmatched junction nucleotides: 1. The CDR3 nucleotides read TGTGCCAGCAGCTTCAGCGGGAGCTACGAGCAGTACTTC. Translated: CASSFSGSYEQYF.

The rearrangement joins TRBV5-1 to TRBJ1-2; TRBD1 is a possible D gene (6 bases). The CDR3 is 16 residues long. Germline values: CDR1 SGHRS, CDR2 YFSETQ. V lost 0 bases and J lost 4, with 16 bases in between. CDR3 in DNA: TGCGCCAGCAGCTTGGCACCCATTACAGGGCCCTATGGCTACACCTTC. Translation: CASSLAPITGPYGYTF.

The V gene is TRBV7-9, the J gene TRBJ1-1, with 7 bases aligning to TRBD1. The germline gives CDR1 SEHNR, CDR2 FQNEAQ (reference sequence). Losses at the gene ends were 5 bases for V and 3 bases for J; bases not matched to a gene: 6. CDR3 length equals 14 residues. CDR3 protein: CASSTHRGDTEAFF. In nucleotides, the CDR3 is TGTGCCAGCAGCACTCACAGGGGTGACACTGAAGCTTTCTTT.

The chain employs TRBV5-1 and TRBJ2-7; possible D gene TRBD2, 6 bases. The V end was cut by 0 bases, the J end by 0 bases, with 10 bases between. This CDR3 contains 15 residues. The germline V gene has CDR1 SGHRS and CDR2 YFSETQ. The chain's CDR3 is CASSLGLGDSYEQYF. In DNA, the CDR3 is TGCGCCAGCAGCTTGGGACTAGGGGACTCCTACGAGCAGTACTTC.

The chain combines TRBV7-9 with TRBJ2-5, with TRBD2 matching 9 bases. The CDR3 length is 16 residues. V lost 4 bases to trimming and J lost 4 bases; unmatched junction nucleotides: 10. The germline V gene has CDR1 SEHNR and CDR2 FQNEAQ (reference sequence). CDR3 sequence reads: CASSSVAGGLRETQYF. The CDR3 DNA reads as TGTGCCAGCAGCTCCGTCGCGGGGGGGCTCCGAGAGACCCAGTACTTC. Using reference TRBV7-9 and TRBJ2-5 for the parts outside the CDR3, the full variable domain is DTGVSQNPRHKITKRGQNVTFRCDPISEHNRLYWYRQTLGQGPEFLTYFQNEAQLEKSRLLSDRFSAERPKGSFSTLEIQRTEQGDSAMYLCASSSVAGGLRETQYFGPGTRLLVL.

The genes are TRBV15 and TRBJ1-1; D gene uncertain. The CDR3 sequence is 12 residues long. Germline CDR1 and CDR2: LNHNV and YYDKDF (reference sequence). V dropped 1 base and J dropped 5 bases, with 5 bases sitting between them. CDR3 sequence: CATSRARTEAFF. The DNA of the CDR3 is TGTGCCACCAGCAGAGCACGGACTGAAGCTTTCTTT.

The genes are TRBV7-3 and TRBJ2-1, with TRBD1 matching 10 bases. This CDR3 comprises 13 residues. The V and J ends lost 2 bases and 8 bases, in that order; junction bases with no gene match: 0. The germline CDR1 and CDR2 sequences are SGHTA and FQGTGA. The CDR3 bases are TGTGCCAGCAGCTTAGGGACAGGGGATGAGCAGTTCTTC. Its translation: CASSLGTGDEQFF.

The chain recombines TRBV7-3 with TRBJ1-1; D is undetermined. This CDR3 contains 13 residues. Germline values: CDR1 SGHTA, CDR2 FQGTGA. Trimming removed 4 bases from V and 1 base from J, with 7 bases in between. CDR3 in amino acids: CASSSHTNTEAFF. Here the CDR3 DNA reads TGTGCCAGCAGCTCCCACACGAACACTGAAGCTTTCTTT.

This clone has a count of ten or more. The chain has TRBV2 and TRBJ2-5, with D possibly TRBD1 on 6 matching bases. CDR3 size: 14 residues. Germline CDR1 reads SNHLY; CDR2 reads FYNNEI. The germline V and J ends were trimmed by 5 bases and 5 bases, with 15 bases remaining between them. CDR3 loop: CASSNGGSGETQYF. The DNA for the CDR3 is TGTGCCAGCAGTAATGGGGGCTCGGGGGAGACCCAGTACTTC.

The rearrangement uses TRBV6-1 and TRBJ1-3, with unresolved D. Per germline, CDR1 MNHNS and CDR2 SASEGT. The CDR3 contains 11 residues. Trimming pared 10 bases from V and 2 bases from J, leaving 6 bases between. The CDR3 DNA reads as TGTGCCACCCGTGCTGGAAACACCATATATTTT. It is translated as CATRAGNTIYF.